This is a list of T cell receptor beta chains from one sample in a study of post-analysis software for immune sequencing data. In TCRdb, the PCR reads were re-called with MiXCR into one record per CDR3 protein. The sample contains a few hundred thousand distinct CDR3 sequences, approximately 34% of which appear only once. Sequencing used blood. Receptor source: a girl aged 10-17 years with multiple sclerosis. CDR3s include the opening cysteine and the closing phenylalanine or tryptophan. Fields, in order: clone size, CDR3 length, V gene, J gene, D gene, CDR3 DNA, CDR3 protein. D genes are given only for firm matches. Size tells how often a clone was seen (once, few, many) or the class of an expanded clone, and some rows leave it out.

abundance: many
len: 14
v_gene: TRBV6-5
j_gene: TRBJ2-2
d_gene: .
CDR3nt: TGTGCCAGCAGTTACTCGTCCGAGACCGGGGAGCTGTTTTTT
CDR3aa: CASSYSSETGELFF

abundance: .
len: 16
v_gene: TRBV20-1
j_gene: TRBJ1-5
d_gene: .
CDR3nt: TGCGGTGCTAGAGATGCACTCGGACTGGGCAATCAGCCCCAGCATTTT
CDR3aa: CGARDALGLGNQPQHF

abundance: .
len: 15
v_gene: TRBV7-9
j_gene: TRBJ1-5
d_gene: .
CDR3nt: TGTGCCAGCAGCTTAGCAGGGGACGGCAATCAGCCCCAGCATTTT
CDR3aa: CASSLAGDGNQPQHF

abundance: .
len: 15
v_gene: TRBV29-1
j_gene: TRBJ2-7
d_gene: TRBD1
CDR3nt: TGCAGCGTGAGCGAGACAGGGTTTCGAGCCTACGAGCAGTACTTC
CDR3aa: CSVSETGFRAYEQYF

abundance: .
len: 18
v_gene: TRBV18
j_gene: TRBJ1-1
d_gene: TRBD1
CDR3nt: TGTGCCAGCTCACCTCTGGAACAGGGGCCATCCATGAACACTGAAGCTTTCTTT
CDR3aa: CASSPLEQGPSMNTEAFF

abundance: .
len: 14
v_gene: TRBV5-1
j_gene: TRBJ1-6
d_gene: .
CDR3nt: TGCGCCAGCAGCGCCGGGGAAGGGAATTCACCCCTCCACTTT
CDR3aa: CASSAGEGNSPLHF

abundance: .
len: 20
v_gene: TRBV5-6
j_gene: TRBJ2-2
d_gene: TRBD2
CDR3nt: TGTGCCAGCAGCTTGGGGCGTCCCGGGACTAGCGGAAGGTCTACCGGGGAGCTGTTTTTT
CDR3aa: CASSLGRPGTSGRSTGELFF

abundance: many
len: 18
v_gene: TRBV27
j_gene: TRBJ2-1
d_gene: TRBD2
CDR3nt: TGTGCCAGCAGTTTAACTAGCGGGAGAGCCAGCTCCTACAATGAGCAGTTCTTC
CDR3aa: CASSLTSGRASSYNEQFF

abundance: few
len: 15
v_gene: TRBV28
j_gene: TRBJ1-4
d_gene: TRBD1
CDR3nt: TGTGCCAGCAGTGGGAACCGGGACAGGGTTGAAAAACTGTTTTTT
CDR3aa: CASSGNRDRVEKLFF

abundance: many
len: 14
v_gene: TRBV7-8
j_gene: TRBJ2-3
d_gene: .
CDR3nt: TGTGCCAGCCGGTTCCTAGAAGGCACAGATACGCAGTATTTT
CDR3aa: CASRFLEGTDTQYF

abundance: many
len: 16
v_gene: TRBV3-1
j_gene: TRBJ2-1
d_gene: TRBD2
CDR3nt: TGTGCCAGCAGCTTCGGACTAGCGGGGGACTACAATGAGCAGTTCTTC
CDR3aa: CASSFGLAGDYNEQFF

abundance: once
len: 16
v_gene: TRBV6-2/TRBV6-3
j_gene: TRBJ2-3
d_gene: TRBD2
CDR3nt: TGTGCCAGCAGCCCCTCACTAGCGGGAGGCACAGATACGCAGTATTTT
CDR3aa: CASSPSLAGGTDTQYF

abundance: many
len: 15
v_gene: TRBV9
j_gene: TRBJ2-1
d_gene: .
CDR3nt: TGTGCCAGCAGCGTAGGGGCGCTGGGGGTGATTGAGCAGTTCTTC
CDR3aa: CASSVGALGVIEQFF

abundance: few
len: 13
v_gene: TRBV5-1
j_gene: TRBJ1-1
d_gene: TRBD1
CDR3nt: TGCGCCAGCAGCCCGACAGGGCGCGCTGAAGCTTTCTTT
CDR3aa: CASSPTGRAEAFF

abundance: many
len: 20
v_gene: TRBV12-3/TRBV12-4
j_gene: TRBJ2-3
d_gene: TRBD2
CDR3nt: TGTGCCAGCAGTCGACCCCCCGGGACTAGCGGGAGGGAAACCACAGATACGCAGTATTTT
CDR3aa: CASSRPPGTSGRETTDTQYF

abundance: few
len: 13
v_gene: TRBV29-1
j_gene: TRBJ1-5
d_gene: .
CDR3nt: TGCAGCGTTCTTACAGGGCCGGGACAGCCCCAGCATTTT
CDR3aa: CSVLTGPGQPQHF

abundance: many
len: 18
v_gene: TRBV10-3
j_gene: TRBJ2-1
d_gene: TRBD2
CDR3nt: TGTGCCATCCGTCCCGGGACTAGCGGGAGGAGTACCTACAATGAGCAGTTCTTC
CDR3aa: CAIRPGTSGRSTYNEQFF

abundance: .
len: 15
v_gene: TRBV20-1
j_gene: TRBJ2-2
d_gene: .
CDR3nt: TGCAGTGCTAGGCAGGGGCCTACGAACACCGGGGAGCTGTTTTTT
CDR3aa: CSARQGPTNTGELFF

abundance: .
len: 12
v_gene: TRBV19
j_gene: TRBJ2-1
d_gene: .
CDR3nt: TGTGCCAGTAGTAGGAGCCAAGAGACCCAGTTCTTC
CDR3aa: CASSRSQETQFF

abundance: many
len: 16
v_gene: TRBV5-1
j_gene: TRBJ2-5
d_gene: .
CDR3nt: TGCGCCAGCAGCTTGGGGGGCCAGGCGAGTGGAGAGACCCAGTACTTC
CDR3aa: CASSLGGQASGETQYF

abundance: .
len: 13
v_gene: TRBV30
j_gene: TRBJ2-7
d_gene: .
CDR3nt: TGTGCCTGGAGTGAGGGGGGCGGCTACGAGCAGTACTTC
CDR3aa: CAWSEGGGYEQYF

abundance: many
len: 16
v_gene: TRBV18
j_gene: TRBJ2-5
d_gene: TRBD1
CDR3nt: TGTGCCAGCTCTCCGCCTGGACAGGGGGCTTCAGAGACCCAGTACTTC
CDR3aa: CASSPPGQGASETQYF

abundance: few
len: 16
v_gene: TRBV5-1
j_gene: TRBJ2-1
d_gene: TRBD2
CDR3nt: TGCGCCAGCAGCTTGGGGACTAGCGGGACTTTAAATGAGCAGTTCTTC
CDR3aa: CASSLGTSGTLNEQFF

abundance: once
len: 12
v_gene: TRBV5-6
j_gene: TRBJ1-5
d_gene: .
CDR3nt: TGTGCCAGCAGCTTAATGAATCAGCCCCAGCATTTT
CDR3aa: CASSLMNQPQHF

abundance: many
len: 15
v_gene: TRBV9
j_gene: TRBJ2-5
d_gene: TRBD1
CDR3nt: TGTGCCAGCAGCGAGACAGGGAATCGCCAAGAGACCCAGTACTTC
CDR3aa: CASSETGNRQETQYF

abundance: .
len: 17
v_gene: TRBV5-1
j_gene: TRBJ2-6
d_gene: TRBD1
CDR3nt: TGCGCCAGCAGCTCGGACAGGCCCCTCTCTGGGGCCAACGTCCTGACTTTC
CDR3aa: CASSSDRPLSGANVLTF

abundance: many
len: 15
v_gene: TRBV27
j_gene: TRBJ2-1
d_gene: TRBD2
CDR3nt: TGTGCCAGCAGTGCCCGGTGGCGGGGGTACAATGAGCAGTTCTTC
CDR3aa: CASSARWRGYNEQFF

abundance: .
len: 17
v_gene: TRBV5-5
j_gene: TRBJ1-4
d_gene: .
CDR3nt: TGTACCAGCAGCTTCGGCTTTCCGGGCAGGGGATTTGAAAAACTGTTTTTT
CDR3aa: CTSSFGFPGRGFEKLFF

abundance: many
len: 13
v_gene: TRBV6-5
j_gene: TRBJ1-1
d_gene: .
CDR3nt: TGTGCCAGCAGTTTGGGACACCACACTGAAGCTTTCTTT
CDR3aa: CASSLGHHTEAFF

abundance: few
len: 18
v_gene: TRBV7-2
j_gene: TRBJ2-1
d_gene: .
CDR3nt: TGTGCCAGCACCCGGACAGGGTATGCGGGGGCCTCCTTGGATGAGCAGTTCTTC
CDR3aa: CASTRTGYAGASLDEQFF

abundance: many
len: 14
v_gene: TRBV11-2
j_gene: TRBJ2-1
d_gene: TRBD2
CDR3nt: TGTGCCAGCAACAGCGGGAGGGCCAGGAATGAGCAGTTCTTC
CDR3aa: CASNSGRARNEQFF

abundance: many
len: 12
v_gene: TRBV20-1
j_gene: TRBJ2-3
d_gene: .
CDR3nt: TGCAGTGCTATTTTGGAGGCAGATACGCAGTATTTT
CDR3aa: CSAILEADTQYF

abundance: few
len: 17
v_gene: TRBV4-1
j_gene: TRBJ2-5
d_gene: .
CDR3nt: TGCGCCAGCAGCCCCGGGGGGCGGGGGAACTTCCAAGAGACCCAGTACTTC
CDR3aa: CASSPGGRGNFQETQYF

abundance: many
len: 12
v_gene: TRBV6-6
j_gene: TRBJ1-2
d_gene: .
CDR3nt: TGTGCCAGCAGCCAGGGTACCTATGGCTACACCTTC
CDR3aa: CASSQGTYGYTF

abundance: few
len: 15
v_gene: TRBV20-1
j_gene: TRBJ2-3
d_gene: .
CDR3nt: TGCAGTGCTAGAGATGGCGCACGAGGGGGAGATACGCAGTATTTT
CDR3aa: CSARDGARGGDTQYF

abundance: many
len: 12
v_gene: TRBV6-1
j_gene: TRBJ1-6
d_gene: .
CDR3nt: TGTGCCACGGTAGGGGCAAATTCACCCCTCCACTTT
CDR3aa: CATVGANSPLHF

abundance: few
len: 15
v_gene: TRBV5-5
j_gene: TRBJ1-6
d_gene: TRBD1
CDR3nt: TGTGCCAGCAGCTTGGAGGGACAGGGAAATTCACCCCTCCACTTT
CDR3aa: CASSLEGQGNSPLHF

abundance: few
len: 15
v_gene: TRBV7-9
j_gene: TRBJ1-1
d_gene: TRBD1
CDR3nt: TGTGCCAGCAGCCCGGGACAGGGGCAGAACACTGAAGCTTTCTTT
CDR3aa: CASSPGQGQNTEAFF

abundance: .
len: 13
v_gene: TRBV30
j_gene: TRBJ2-1
d_gene: .
CDR3nt: TGTGCCTGGTCGCGAAATTCGGGCAATGAGCAGTTCTTC
CDR3aa: CAWSRNSGNEQFF

abundance: .
len: 14
v_gene: TRBV12-3/TRBV12-4
j_gene: TRBJ1-4
d_gene: TRBD1
CDR3nt: TGTGCCAGCACCATAGGACAGGGAAATGAAAAACTGTTTTTT
CDR3aa: CASTIGQGNEKLFF

abundance: few
len: 12
v_gene: TRBV2
j_gene: TRBJ1-2
d_gene: .
CDR3nt: TGTGCCAGCAGTGCGCCGACTCGGGGCTACACCTTC
CDR3aa: CASSAPTRGYTF

abundance: many
len: 15
v_gene: TRBV7-2
j_gene: TRBJ2-3
d_gene: .
CDR3nt: TGTGCCAGCAGCTTAGGGGACGTTGAAACAGATACGCAGTATTTT
CDR3aa: CASSLGDVETDTQYF

abundance: few
len: 15
v_gene: TRBV7-2
j_gene: TRBJ1-4
d_gene: .
CDR3nt: TGTGCCAGCAGCCCATCCGGGGCCCTTAATGAAAAACTGTTTTTT
CDR3aa: CASSPSGALNEKLFF

abundance: .
len: 13
v_gene: TRBV27
j_gene: TRBJ1-6
d_gene: .
CDR3nt: TGTGCCAGCAGTTTCGATCGCTTTTCACCCCTCCACTTT
CDR3aa: CASSFDRFSPLHF

abundance: many
len: 14
v_gene: TRBV9
j_gene: TRBJ2-3
d_gene: TRBD2
CDR3nt: TGTGCCAGCAGTGGGCGGGAGGACACCGGTACGCAGTATTTT
CDR3aa: CASSGREDTGTQYF

abundance: once
len: 14
v_gene: TRBV5-1
j_gene: TRBJ2-7
d_gene: .
CDR3nt: TGCGCCAGCAGCTTGGACAGGGGTCGGGGGGAGCAGTACTTC
CDR3aa: CASSLDRGRGEQYF

abundance: few
len: 13
v_gene: TRBV25-1
j_gene: TRBJ1-1
d_gene: .
CDR3nt: TGTGCCGGCAAGGGGTTGTCGAACACTGAAGCTTTCTTT
CDR3aa: CAGKGLSNTEAFF